Presented here are 9 T cell receptor beta chains from one specimen sequenced in a study of blood T cells in healthy people across ages. Next came a second PCR, run for roughly 7 to 12 cycles, which used a sample-barcoded 5' primer along with a J-beta primer mix. A single record per CDR3 protein comes from TCRdb applying MiXCR to the 5' RACE reads. The sample has some 900,000 distinct CDR3 sequences, 40% to 60% seen once. What was sequenced was blood. The receptors stem from a man younger than 40 in good health.

The sample holds a few counts of this clonotype. The V gene is TRBV10-3, the J gene TRBJ2-7, with D possibly TRBD1 on 6 matching bases. The germline V and J ends were trimmed by 2 bases and 6 bases, with 17 bases remaining between them. The CDR3 runs to 15 residues. Germline values: CDR1 ENHRY, CDR2 SYGVKD. The CDR3 here is CAISETGLIIPEQYF. The CDR3, as DNA: TGTGCCATCAGTGAGACAGGGTTAATAATTCCCGAGCAGTACTTC.

This clonotype was found a few times. This chain joins TRBV28 and TRBJ2-6; the D is unclear. Germline V gene sequence: CDR1 MDHEN, CDR2 SYDVKM. Trimming took 10 bases from V and 0 from J, leaving 16 bases between them. This CDR3 is 16 amino acids long. The CDR3 loop is CATGSGFSSGANVLTF. DNA for the CDR3: TGTGCCACAGGCTCCGGTTTCTCCTCTGGGGCCAACGTCCTGACTTTC.

The chain couples TRBV12-3 or TRBV12-4 to TRBJ1-2, with D possibly matching TRBD1 (5 bases). This CDR3 is built from 14 residues. V gave up 3 bases and J gave up 7 bases, with 15 bases separating them. The CDR3 is CASSLTPGSGGYTF. CDR3 sequence (DNA): TGTGCCAGCAGTTTGACTCCAGGGTCTGGTGGCTACACCTTC.

The genes are TRBV6-2 or TRBV6-3 and TRBJ2-4; D is uncertain. Between the trimmed V and J ends, which lost 8 bases and 5 bases, there was a span of 16 bases. CDR1 and CDR2 (germline): MNHEY, SVGEGT. This CDR3 is built from 14 residues. The CDR3 DNA sequence: TGTGCCAGCTCATCTTTTCGAGACGAAAACATTCAGTACTTC. Its protein product is CASSSFRDENIQYF.

V usage is TRBV27 and J usage is TRBJ2-3, with D possibly matching TRBD2 (6 bases). The ends were cut back, 2 bases at V and 0 bases at J, with 24 bases in the middle. The CDR3 totals 20 residues. Germline V gene sequence: CDR1 MNHEY, CDR2 SMNVEV (reference sequence). The DNA of the CDR3 is TGTGCCAGCAGTTTAGCCCCCCCTCGGGTTGGGCGGGGAAGCACAGATACGCAGTATTTT. Encoded protein: CASSLAPPRVGRGSTDTQYF.

The chain combines TRBV5-1 with TRBJ2-1; TRBD1 matches 8 bases. Germline assignment: CDR1 SGHRS and CDR2 YFSETQ. V was pared by 4 bases and J by 4 bases, with 7 bases of the junction left unmatched. The CDR3 covers 15 residues. The CDR3 DNA reads as TGCGCCAGCAGCCGGACGGACAGGGAGTACAATGAGCAGTTCTTC. This codes for CASSRTDREYNEQFF.

This sequence joins TRBV28 and TRBJ2-5; 7 positions agree with TRBD1. V gave up 5 bases and J gave up 4 bases; unmatched junction bases: 7. The CDR3 length is 14 residues. Germline lookup yields CDR1 MDHEN and CDR2 SYDVKM. The CDR3 DNA sequence: TGTGCCAGCAGTCCAAGACAGGGATCAGAGACCCAGTACTTC. Residues: CASSPRQGSETQYF.

The sample holds a few counts of this clonotype. The genes are TRBV10-3 and TRBJ1-6; D is unclear. The length of the CDR3 is 13 residues. Between the trimmed V and J ends, which lost 0 bases and 8 bases, there was a span of 5 bases. CDR1 is ENHRY, CDR2 SYGVKD, per germline. The DNA of the CDR3 is TGTGCCATCAGTGAGTCGCGTGATTCACCCCTCCACTTT. It codes for CAISESRDSPLHF.

This clonotype was counted a few times. The chain joins TRBV4-3 to TRBJ2-5; D is undetermined. With the DNA end fitting TRBJ2-7 better, the J assignment may be wrong. CDR1 and CDR2 (germline): LGHNA, YSLEER. This CDR3 is 14 amino acids long. The DNA for the CDR3 is TGCGCCAGCAGCCGGATGGGTCCTCCCTACGAGCAGTACTTC. As protein: CASSRMGPPYEQYF.